This is a list of T cell receptor beta chains from one sample in a study of blood T cell repertoires in COVID-19. Assay used: immunoSEQ multiplex PCR; TCRdb lists only in-frame clones, some missing. The table records 300,000 to 450,000 clones, around 87% of them present only once. Material for sequencing was PBMCs or T cells enriched from blood (not recorded which). Source of these receptors: a man in his forties or fifties in a cohort exposed to, infected with or recovered from COVID-19 (not recorded which). Both conserved end residues are part of each CDR3. The D gene is left open where the match is weak. The size entry is marked missing in some rows and otherwise reads once, few, many or a size class.

NA	TRBV18	TRBD1	TRBJ2-1	CASSYDRVDEQFF	TGTGCCAGCTCCTACGACAGGGTCGATGAGCAGTTCTTC
NA	TRBV6-5	NA	TRBJ1-5	CAAEDLHSNQPQHF	TGTGCCGCGGAGGACTTACATAGCAATCAGCCCCAGCATTTT
once	TRBV5-4	NA	TRBJ1-4	CASSLGGGGREKLFF	TGTGCCAGCAGCTTGGGGGGTGGCGGGCGTGAAAAACTGTTTTTT
NA	TRBV4-1	NA	TRBJ1-5	CASSQDLEGHSNQPQHF	TGCGCCAGCAGCCAAGATTTGGAGGGTCATAGCAATCAGCCCCAGCATTTT
once	TRBV30	NA	TRBJ1-4	CAWRGTLTTNEKLFF	TGTGCCTGGAGGGGGACACTTACAACTAATGAAAAACTGTTTTTT
NA	TRBV7-9	NA	TRBJ2-7	CASSLEHRGLSAYEQYF	TGTGCCAGCAGCTTAGAGCACCGTGGACTATCCGCCTACGAGCAGTACTTC
NA	TRBV30	TRBD2	TRBJ2-3	CAWTWGDYSTDTQYF	TGTGCCTGGACCTGGGGGGACTACAGCACAGATACGCAGTATTTT
NA	TRBV19	NA	TRBJ2-2	CASSQTGFGTGELFF	TGTGCCAGTAGCCAAACAGGGTTCGGCACCGGGGAGCTGTTTTTT
NA	TRBV7-2	TRBD1	TRBJ1-1	CASSRDRWTPPEAFF	TGTGCCAGCTCCCGGGACAGGTGGACCCCTCCTGAAGCTTTCTTT
NA	TRBV6-1	TRBD1	TRBJ2-3	CASSEGDRGRDTQYF	TGTGCCAGCAGTGAAGGAGACAGGGGGCGGGATACGCAGTATTTT
NA	TRBV5-1	NA	TRBJ2-7	CASSTTVRNPYEQYF	TGCGCCAGCAGCACGACAGTCCGGAACCCCTACGAGCAGTACTTC
NA	TRBV27	TRBD2	TRBJ2-7	CASSRTSGSTYEQYF	TGTGCCAGCAGTAGGACTAGCGGGAGTACCTACGAGCAGTACTTC
NA	TRBV5-4	TRBD2	TRBJ2-2	CASSLEGLGLAGSNTGELFF	TGTGCCAGCAGCTTGGAGGGTTTGGGACTAGCGGGATCCAACACCGGGGAGCTGTTTTTT
NA	TRBV28	NA	TRBJ2-7	CASSSGVYEQYF	TGTGCCAGCAGTTCGGGTGTCTACGAGCAGTACTTC
NA	TRBV7-9	TRBD1	TRBJ2-7	CASSPRDRADEQYF	TGTGCCAGCAGTCCCCGGGACAGGGCCGACGAGCAGTACTTC
NA	TRBV30	NA	TRBJ1-2	CAWGNRIVYTF	TGTGCCTGGGGAAACAGGATCGTCTACACCTTC
NA	TRBV19	TRBD1	TRBJ1-2	CASSIGQENGYTF	TGTGCCAGTAGTATCGGACAGGAGAATGGCTACACCTTC
NA	TRBV7-2	TRBD1	TRBJ1-2	CASSLNAGGHGYTF	TGTGCCAGCAGCTTAAATGCAGGGGGGCATGGCTACACCTTC
NA	TRBV27	TRBD1	TRBJ2-1	CASRKTGTGYTGFF	TGTGCCAGCAGAAAAACCGGGACAGGGTATACTGGGTTCTTC
NA	TRBV6-5	NA	TRBJ2-4	CASSVGGLAKNIQYF	TGTGCCAGCAGCGTTGGCGGTCTAGCCAAAAACATTCAGTACTTC
NA	TRBV29-1	TRBD1	TRBJ2-7	CSAGSPGQGAYEQYF	TGCAGCGCCGGTTCCCCGGGACAGGGGGCCTACGAGCAGTACTTC
NA	TRBV5-5	NA	TRBJ1-1	CASSLVGLGPEAFF	TGTGCCAGCAGCTTGGTCGGCTTGGGGCCTGAAGCTTTCTTT
NA	TRBV18	NA	TRBJ1-2	CASSPGSGFNYGYTF	TGTGCCAGCTCACCAGGGTCAGGGTTTAACTATGGCTACACCTTC
NA	TRBV3-1/TRBV3-2	NA	TRBJ2-1	CASSPGLEQFF	TGTGCCAGCAGCCCAGGGCTTGAGCAGTTCTTC
NA	TRBV28	NA	TRBJ1-5	CASSSDPGLDQPQHF	TGTGCCAGCAGTTCCGATCCAGGGTTAGATCAGCCCCAGCATTTT
NA	TRBV5-1	TRBD2	TRBJ2-5	CASSLAGVVETQYF	TGCGCCAGCAGCCTAGCGGGAGTCGTGGAGACCCAGTACTTC
NA	TRBV24-1	NA	TRBJ2-3	CATSLGGPTDTQYF	TGTGCCACGTCCTTGGGGGGACCGACAGATACGCAGTATTTT
NA	TRBV15	TRBD2	TRBJ2-3	CATSRVASGSGTDTQYF	TGTGCCACCAGCAGAGTGGCTAGCGGGAGTGGAACAGATACGCAGTATTTT
once	TRBV11-3	NA	TRBJ2-1	CASSLSAGGFNEQFF	TGTGCCAGCAGCTTAAGTGCTGGCGGGTTCAATGAGCAGTTCTTC
NA	TRBV7-9	TRBD2	TRBJ2-1	CASSFPTSGSSNEQFF	TGTGCCAGCAGCTTCCCAACTAGCGGGAGTTCGAATGAGCAGTTCTTC